The 24 T cell receptor beta chains given below trace back to one sample, sequenced in a study of shared clonotypes between healthy human individuals. Libraries were prepared by immunoSEQ multiplex PCR; TCRdb keeps only in-frame clonotypes and omits some of them. The table has approximately 2.5 million clones, 93% seen once. Sample: naive CD4+ T cells from PBMCs. Documented subset: CD45RA+ positively selected. Receptor source: a man aged 18-30 years in good health. Some clones in this sample may be carry-over from other donors' samples.

The chain recombines TRBV5-1 with TRBJ2-3; no reliable D call. CDR1 is SGHRS, CDR2 YFSETQ, per germline. This CDR3 is 16 amino acids long. Between the trimmed V and J ends, which lost 0 bases and 5 bases, there was a span of 16 bases. The CDR3 DNA sequence: TGCGCCAGCAGCTTGGAAGGCCGGCGAGTGCTAGATACGCAGTATTTT. It codes for CASSLEGRRVLDTQYF.

The chain joins TRBV27 to TRBJ2-1; TRBD1 or TRBD2 may be the D gene (5 bases each). V gave up 5 bases and J gave up 0 bases, with 17 bases separating them. The length of the CDR3 is 17 residues. Germline assignment: CDR1 MNHEY and CDR2 SMNVEV (reference sequence). The chain's CDR3 is CASSQIGHDYSYNEQFF. The CDR3 bases are TGTGCCAGCAGTCAGATCGGACACGACTACTCCTACAATGAGCAGTTCTTC.

The chain uses TRBV7-2 and TRBJ2-1; TRBD2 matches at 13 bases. The CDR3 has 18 amino acids. J gave up 1 base and V 4 bases, and 7 bases lay outside the gene matches. Germline assignment: CDR1 SGHTA and CDR2 FQGNSA. The CDR3 DNA sequence: TGTGCCAGCAGCTCCTCCTCGACTAGCGGGAGGTCCTACAATGAGCAGTTCTTC. Amino acids: CASSSSSTSGRSYNEQFF.

The V call is TRBV7-2, the J call TRBJ1-1, with 8 positions matching TRBD1. The junction had 8 bases not matched to a gene; V was cut back by 8 bases and J by 0 bases. The CDR3 contains 15 residues. The germline V gene encodes CDR1 SGHTA and CDR2 FQGNSA. CDR3 sequence (DNA): TGTGCCAGCCTCCGCCAGGGGGCCCTGAACACTGAAGCTTTCTTT. Protein: CASLRQGALNTEAFF. The whole variable domain, remainder taken from reference TRBV7-2 and TRBJ1-1, is GAGVSQSPSNKVTEKGKDVELRCDPISGHTALYWYRQSLGQGLEFLIYFQGNSAPDKSGLPSDRFSAERTGGSVSTLTIQRTQQEDSAVYLCASLRQGALNTEAFFGQGTRLTVV.

This clone appeared once. V gene TRBV9 combines with J gene TRBJ1-2; possible D gene TRBD1, 6 bases. Trimming shortened V by 4 bases and J by 5 bases, and 12 bases separated the two germline ends. Germline V gene data show CDR1 as SGDLS and CDR2 as YYNGEE. This CDR3 spans 13 amino acids. CDR3 sequence: CASSPGAVYGYTF. As DNA, the CDR3 is TGTGCCAGCAGCCCAGGGGCGGTTTATGGCTACACCTTC.

The gene calls are TRBV28 and TRBJ1-6; no firm D call. CDR3 length: 14 amino acids. Germline assignment: CDR1 MDHEN and CDR2 SYDVKM. V was shortened by 3 bases and J by 5 bases, with 8 bases between the two germline ends. CDR3 nucleotides: TGTGCCAGCAGTTTGCGAGGGAATAATTCACCCCTCCACTTT. Translation: CASSLRGNNSPLHF.

V and J are TRBV7-2 and TRBJ2-1; 7 nucleotides match TRBD2. CDR3 size: 14 residues. The J segment lost 10 bases and the V segment lost 5 bases, leaving 11 bases of the junction unmatched. The germline V gene encodes CDR1 SGHTA and CDR2 FQGNSA. The CDR3 loop reads CASSHTIPGLEQFF. The CDR3, as DNA: TGTGCCAGCAGCCATACCATACCGGGACTAGAGCAGTTCTTC.

As concerns this clone: The same CDR3 also results from other DNA sequences found in this sample. The V call is TRBV28, the J call TRBJ2-2; D is uncertain. Trimming left V 1 base short and J 7 bases short, with 4 bases between. Germline assignment: CDR1 MDHEN and CDR2 SYDVKM. The CDR3 runs to 12 residues. The CDR3 bases are TGTGCCAGCAGTTTATTGATCGGGGAGCTGTTTTTT. Translation gives CASSLLIGELFF.

V and J are TRBV28 and TRBJ2-7; 7 bases align to TRBD2. V trimming: 4 bases; J trimming: 0 bases; junction bases outside the gene matches: 12. Germline V CDR1 and CDR2: MDHEN, SYDVKM. The CDR3 spans 17 residues. CDR3 region: CASSSVWGSGFSYEQYF. The CDR3 DNA reads as TGTGCCAGCAGTTCCGTCTGGGGTAGCGGGTTCTCCTACGAGCAGTACTTC.

The chain uses TRBV5-6 and TRBJ2-1; TRBD1 is a possible D gene (5 bases). The CDR3 covers 15 residues. V was cut by 2 bases and J by 2 bases, with 11 bases left in between. Germline loops: CDR1 SGHDT, CDR2 YYEEEE. This CDR3 reads CASSFDRTAYNEQFF. In DNA, the CDR3 is TGTGCCAGCAGCTTCGACAGAACAGCCTACAATGAGCAGTTCTTC.

This clone was found a few times. The chain couples TRBV30 to TRBJ1-2; the D is unclear. CDR3 length: 12 residues. Germline V gene sequence: CDR1 GTSNPN, CDR2 SVGIG (reference sequence). With 4 bases removed from V and 5 bases from J, the gap between germline ends came to 11 bases. CDR3 sequence (DNA): TGTGCCTGGAATAGTGGGAGATATGGCTACACCTTC. Its protein product is CAWNSGRYGYTF.

V gene TRBV30 combines with J gene TRBJ1-1; possibly TRBD1 for D (5 bases). The CDR3 extends over 12 amino acids. The germline gives CDR1 GTSNPN, CDR2 SVGIG (reference sequence). Trimming shortened V by 8 bases and J by 1 base, and 11 bases separated the two germline ends. CDR3 nucleotides: TGTGCCGGGGGTATGCGGAACACTGAAGCTTTCTTT. Amino acid sequence: CAGGMRNTEAFF. Together with reference TRBV30 and TRBJ1-1, the CDR3 gives the full variable domain: SQTIHQWPATLVQPVGSPLSLECTVEGTSNPNLYWYRQAAGRGLQLLFYSVGIGQISSEVPQNLSASRPQDRQFILSSKKLLLSDSGFYLCAGGMRNTEAFFGQGTRLTVV.

J is TRBJ1-5 and V is TRBV19; D may be TRBD1 (5 bases). Looked up from germline, CDR1 is LNHDA and CDR2 is SQIVND (reference sequence). V was clipped by 6 bases and J by 2 bases, with 14 bases between them. The CDR3 sequence is 15 residues long. The CDR3 nucleotides read TGTGCCAGTAGCCGGGGGGGGACGCGCAATCAGCCCCAGCATTTT. This encodes CASSRGGTRNQPQHF.

The V and J genes are TRBV7-9 and TRBJ1-5; D is uncertain. The germline CDR1 and CDR2 sequences are SEHNR and FQNEAQ (reference sequence). The CDR3 has 11 residues. V was pared by 5 bases and J by 12 bases, with 11 bases between. CDR3 nucleotides: TGTGCCAGCAGCCTCGCCGGGATCCAGCATTTT. Translating it yields CASSLAGIQHF.

This clone occurred once. This sequence joins TRBV18 and TRBJ1-2; 7 positions agree with TRBD1. Germline values: CDR1 KGHSH, CDR2 LQKENI. Trimming at V came to 4 bases and at J to 4 bases, leaving 6 bases not matched to a gene. The CDR3 is 14 amino acids. In DNA, the CDR3 is TGTGCCAGCTCACGCCTACAGGGGAGCTATGGCTACACCTTC. This encodes CASSRLQGSYGYTF.

The chain recombines TRBV15 with TRBJ2-1; D ambiguous. Per the germline V gene, CDR1 is LNHNV and CDR2 is YYDKDF (reference sequence). The CDR3 length is 16 residues. Trimming removed 0 bases from V and 1 base from J, with 10 bases in between. CDR3 nucleotides: TGTGCCACCAGCAGAGATGGGTGGGGATCCTACAATGAGCAGTTCTTC. Protein sequence: CATSRDGWGSYNEQFF.

The rearrangement joins TRBV27 to TRBJ1-5; the D is unclear. V was pared by 6 bases and J by 5 bases, with 17 bases between. The CDR3 sequence is 15 residues long. Germline V CDR1 and CDR2: MNHEY, SMNVEV (reference sequence). Here the CDR3 DNA reads TGTGCCAGCAGCCGATCCGGCCTCAATCATCAGCCCCAGCATTTT. Protein sequence: CASSRSGLNHQPQHF.

This CDR3 reads CASSHLGGSSYNEQFF. CDR3 sequence (DNA): TGCGCCAGCAGTCACTTAGGGGGAAGCTCCTACAATGAGCAGTTCTTC. The chain recombines TRBV10-1 with TRBJ2-1, with D tentatively TRBD1 (6 bases). V was trimmed by 5 bases and J by 0 bases, leaving 14 bases between them. The CDR3 has 16 amino acids. Germline V gene sequence: CDR1 WNHNN, CDR2 SYGVQD (reference sequence).

This chain joins TRBV29-1 and TRBJ2-1; TRBD2 aligns across 7 bases. V lost 1 base and J lost 1; bases outside the gene matches: 7. Germline CDR1 and CDR2: SQVTM and ANQGSEA. The CDR3 covers 16 residues. CDR3 residues: CSVEVLAATSYNEQFF. As DNA, the CDR3 is TGCAGCGTTGAAGTCCTAGCGGCGACATCCTACAATGAGCAGTTCTTC.

In the case of this clone: Other nucleotide sequences in the sample specify the same CDR3. The chain employs TRBV5-1 and TRBJ2-5; the match to TRBD1 covers 8 bases. The end of the DNA aligns better with TRBJ2-7, so the J call may be wrong. Germline lookup yields CDR1 SGHRS and CDR2 YFSETQ. This CDR3 has 14 amino acids. DNA of the CDR3: TGCGCCAGCAGCTTGGGTCAGGGGGCTTACGAGCAGTACTTC. Its protein is CASSLGQGAYEQYF.

The chain couples TRBV4-2 to TRBJ2-7, with D perhaps assigned TRBD1 or TRBD2 (5 bases each). Germline assignment: CDR1 LGHNA and CDR2 YNFKEQ. Between the trimmed V and J ends, which lost 4 bases and 3 bases, there was a span of 19 bases. The CDR3 sequence is 16 residues long. Written as DNA, the CDR3 is TGTGCCAGCAGCCGGCGAGGGACGGGGCAACACTACGAGCAGTACTTC. It codes for CASSRRGTGQHYEQYF.

The chain uses TRBV28 and TRBJ1-5; D is unresolved. CDR1 and CDR2 (germline): MDHEN, SYDVKM. This CDR3 has 18 residues. Trimming left V 3 bases short and J 2 bases short, with 20 bases between. The CDR3 reads CASSLRRGKAKGNQPQHF. The CDR3 bases are TGTGCCAGCAGTTTGCGGCGAGGAAAGGCCAAAGGCAATCAGCCCCAGCATTTT.

In this sample, this clone turned up once. The CDR3 protein is CASSVSTGTQYF. DNA for the CDR3: TGTGCCAGCAGCGTTTCCACGGGGACCCAGTACTTC. The V and J genes are TRBV9 and TRBJ2-5, with D unresolved. Per the germline V gene, CDR1 is SGDLS and CDR2 is YYNGEE. This CDR3 comprises 12 residues. Trimming cost V 2 bases and J 7 bases, with 9 bases left between them. Variable domain in full (rest from reference TRBV9 and TRBJ2-5): DSGVTQTPKHLITATGQRVTLRCSPRSGDLSVYWYQQSLDQGLQFLIQYYNGEERAKGNILERFSAQQFPDLHSELNLSSLELGDSALYFCASSVSTGTQYFGPGTRLLVL.

CDR3 amino acids: CAWNDGKEGAFF. CDR3 DNA sequence: TGTGCCTGGAACGACGGGAAAGAGGGCGCTTTCTTT. The rearrangement links TRBV30 to TRBJ1-1; D remains ambiguous. The CDR3 runs to 12 residues. Germline V gene lookup returns CDR1 GTSNPN and CDR2 SVGIG (reference sequence). With 4 bases removed from V and 11 bases from J, the gap between germline ends came to 17 bases.